The T cell receptor (beta chain) described here comes from a study of tumor-infiltrating lymphocytes in primary liver carcinoma. Starting from roughly 540 ng of total RNA, TCR beta cDNA was produced with a primer in the constant region. Each TCR beta library was derived from three nested multiplex PCR rounds that employed slightly modified ARM-PCR. TCRdb re-derived calls from the multiplex PCR reads in MiXCR, one entry per CDR3 protein. Of 300,000 to 400,000 distinct CDR3 sequences detected, more than 55% appear once; the ten largest clones hold approximately 9.4%. Whole-study results and caveats: Owing to bulk unsorted samples, no comparison was made between CD4+ and CD8+ repertoires.

Notes on this clonotype: Antigen unknown. A much larger clone lies a single base off, so this may be a read error.

Germline DNA was also extracted, and blood RNA derived from unsorted whole blood. The sequenced sample consisted of peripheral blood. The TCR comes from a man aged 40-50 years with primary liver carcinoma and hepatitis B virus infection.

This CDR3 is CASSQVDRAKSSEHYF. In DNA, the CDR3 is TGCGCCAGCAGCCAAGTGGACAGGGCGAAGTCTTCCGAGCACTACTTC. The V and J genes are TRBV4-1 and TRBJ2-7; TRBD1 aligns across 8 bases. There are 16 residues in the CDR3. Germline loops: CDR1 MGHRA, CDR2 YSYEKL.